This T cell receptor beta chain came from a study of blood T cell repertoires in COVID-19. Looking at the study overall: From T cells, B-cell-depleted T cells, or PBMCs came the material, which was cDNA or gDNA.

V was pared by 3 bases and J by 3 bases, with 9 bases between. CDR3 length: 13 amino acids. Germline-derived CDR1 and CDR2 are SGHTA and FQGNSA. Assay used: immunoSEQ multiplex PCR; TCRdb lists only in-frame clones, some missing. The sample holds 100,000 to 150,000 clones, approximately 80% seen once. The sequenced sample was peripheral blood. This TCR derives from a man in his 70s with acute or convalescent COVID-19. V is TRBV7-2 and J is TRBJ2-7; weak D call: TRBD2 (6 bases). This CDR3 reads CASSLGTLYEQYF. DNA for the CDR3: TGTGCCAGCAGCTTGGGGACTCTCTACGAGCAGTACTTC.